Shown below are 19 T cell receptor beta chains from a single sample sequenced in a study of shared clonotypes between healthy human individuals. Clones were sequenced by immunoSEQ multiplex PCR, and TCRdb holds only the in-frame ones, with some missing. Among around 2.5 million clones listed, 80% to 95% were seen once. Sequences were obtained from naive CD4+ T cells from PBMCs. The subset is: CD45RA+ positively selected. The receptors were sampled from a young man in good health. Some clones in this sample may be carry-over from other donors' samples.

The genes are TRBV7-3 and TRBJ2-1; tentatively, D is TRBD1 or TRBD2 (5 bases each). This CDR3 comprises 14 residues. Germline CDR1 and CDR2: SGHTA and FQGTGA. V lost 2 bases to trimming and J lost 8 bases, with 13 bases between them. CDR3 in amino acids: CASSLRGPADEQFF. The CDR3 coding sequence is TGTGCCAGCAGCTTACGGGGACCTGCGGATGAGCAGTTCTTC.

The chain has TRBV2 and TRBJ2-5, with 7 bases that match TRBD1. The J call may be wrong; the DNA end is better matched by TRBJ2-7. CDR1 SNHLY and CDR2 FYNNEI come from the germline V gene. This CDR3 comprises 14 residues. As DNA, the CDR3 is TGTGCCAGCAGTGAGCAGGGGGAATCCTACGAGCAGTACTTC. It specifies CASSEQGESYEQYF.

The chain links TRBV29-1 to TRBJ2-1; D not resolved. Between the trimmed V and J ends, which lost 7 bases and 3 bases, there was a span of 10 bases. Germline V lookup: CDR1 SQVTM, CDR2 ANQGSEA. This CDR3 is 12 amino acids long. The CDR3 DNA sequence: TGCAGCGCTCAGGACGACTACAATGAGCAGTTCTTC. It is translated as CSAQDDYNEQFF.

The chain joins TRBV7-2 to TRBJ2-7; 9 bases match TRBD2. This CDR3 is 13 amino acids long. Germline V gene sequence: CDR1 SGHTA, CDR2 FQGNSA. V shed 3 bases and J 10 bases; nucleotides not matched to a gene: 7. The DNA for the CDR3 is TGTGCCAGCAGCTTGGGACTAGCCTTCCTCCAGTACTTC. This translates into CASSLGLAFLQYF.

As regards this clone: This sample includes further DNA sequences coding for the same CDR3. The CDR3 nucleotides are TGTGCCAGCAGCCTAGGGACTAGCGGGAGTAATGAGCAGTTCTTC. Amino acids: CASSLGTSGSNEQFF. The chain uses TRBV7-2 and TRBJ2-1; TRBD2 matches 14 bases. Germline CDR1 is SGHTA and CDR2 is FQGNSA. The CDR3 runs to 15 residues. V shed 5 bases, J shed 7 bases, and the junction held 4 bases outside the gene matches.

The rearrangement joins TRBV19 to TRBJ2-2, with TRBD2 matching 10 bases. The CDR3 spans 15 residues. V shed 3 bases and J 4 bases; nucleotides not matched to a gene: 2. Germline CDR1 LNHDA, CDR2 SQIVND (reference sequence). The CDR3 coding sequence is TGTGCCAGTAGTATTAGCGGGAGGACCACCGGGGAGCTGTTTTTT. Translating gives CASSISGRTTGELFF.

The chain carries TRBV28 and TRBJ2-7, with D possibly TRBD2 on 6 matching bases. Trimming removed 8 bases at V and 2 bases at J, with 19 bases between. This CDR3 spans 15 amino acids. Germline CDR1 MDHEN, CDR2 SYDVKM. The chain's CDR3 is CASAPSGTGAYEQYF. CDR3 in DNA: TGTGCCAGCGCCCCGTCCGGGACGGGAGCCTACGAGCAGTACTTC.

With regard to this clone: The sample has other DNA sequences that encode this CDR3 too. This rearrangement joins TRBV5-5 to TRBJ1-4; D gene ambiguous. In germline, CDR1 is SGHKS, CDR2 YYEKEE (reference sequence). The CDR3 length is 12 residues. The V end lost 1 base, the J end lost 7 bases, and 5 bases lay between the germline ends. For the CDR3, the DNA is TGTGCCAGCAGCTTGACGGGTGAAAAACTGTTTTTT. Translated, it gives CASSLTGEKLFF.

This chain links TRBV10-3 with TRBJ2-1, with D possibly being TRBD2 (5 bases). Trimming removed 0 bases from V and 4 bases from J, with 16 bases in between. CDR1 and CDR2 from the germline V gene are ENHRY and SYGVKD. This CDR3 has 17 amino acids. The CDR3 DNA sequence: TGTGCCATCAGTGAGTCCTTCGTCGGGAAATCGTACAATGAGCAGTTCTTC. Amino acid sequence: CAISESFVGKSYNEQFF.

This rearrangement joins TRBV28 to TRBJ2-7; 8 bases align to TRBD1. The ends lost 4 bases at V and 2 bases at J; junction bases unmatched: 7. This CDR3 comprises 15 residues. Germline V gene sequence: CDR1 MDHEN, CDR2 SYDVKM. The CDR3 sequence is CASSSRDRPTYEQYF. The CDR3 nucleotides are TGTGCCAGCAGTTCGCGGGACAGGCCAACCTACGAGCAGTACTTC.

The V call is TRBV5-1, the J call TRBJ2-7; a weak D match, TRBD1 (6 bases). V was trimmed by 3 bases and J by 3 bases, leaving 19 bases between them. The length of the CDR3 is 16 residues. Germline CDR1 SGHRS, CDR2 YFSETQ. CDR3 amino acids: CASSWGPQGQGYEQYF. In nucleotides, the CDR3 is TGCGCCAGCAGCTGGGGCCCACAGGGTCAGGGCTACGAGCAGTACTTC. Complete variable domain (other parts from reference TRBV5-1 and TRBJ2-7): KAGVTQTPRYLIKTRGQQVTLSCSPISGHRSVSWYQQTPGQGLQFLFEYFSETQRNKGNFPGRFSGRQFSNSRSEMNVSTLELGDSALYLCASSWGPQGQGYEQYFGPGTRLTVT.

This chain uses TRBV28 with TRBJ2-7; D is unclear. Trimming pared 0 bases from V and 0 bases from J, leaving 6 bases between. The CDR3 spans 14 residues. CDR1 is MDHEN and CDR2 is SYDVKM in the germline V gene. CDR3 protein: CASSLWQSSYEQYF. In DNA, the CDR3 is TGTGCCAGCAGTTTATGGCAAAGCTCCTACGAGCAGTACTTC.

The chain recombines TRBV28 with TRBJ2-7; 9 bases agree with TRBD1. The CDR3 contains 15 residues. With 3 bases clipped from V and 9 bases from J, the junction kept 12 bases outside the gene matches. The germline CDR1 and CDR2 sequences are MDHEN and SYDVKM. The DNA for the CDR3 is TGTGCCAGCAGTTTGCCTTCCGACAGGGGGGCTGTGCAGTACTTC. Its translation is CASSLPSDRGAVQYF.

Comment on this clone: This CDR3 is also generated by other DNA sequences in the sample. The CDR3 sequence: CASSLGGYEQYF. The CDR3 DNA sequence: TGCGCCAGCAGCTTGGGAGGTTACGAGCAGTACTTC. The rearrangement uses TRBV5-1 and TRBJ2-5; no definite D call. The J call may be wrong; the DNA end is better matched by TRBJ2-7. This CDR3 has 12 residues. CDR1 and CDR2 from the germline V gene are SGHRS and YFSETQ.

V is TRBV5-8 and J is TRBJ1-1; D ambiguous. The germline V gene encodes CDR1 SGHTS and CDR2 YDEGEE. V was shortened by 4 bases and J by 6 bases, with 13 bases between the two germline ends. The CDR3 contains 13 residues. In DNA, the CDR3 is TGTGCCAGCAGCCGTATACCAATCTCTGAAGCTTTCTTT. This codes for CASSRIPISEAFF.

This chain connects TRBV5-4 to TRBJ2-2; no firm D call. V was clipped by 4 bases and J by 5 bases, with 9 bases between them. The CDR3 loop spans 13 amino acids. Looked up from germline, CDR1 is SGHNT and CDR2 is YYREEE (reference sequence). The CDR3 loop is CASSSSRTGELFF. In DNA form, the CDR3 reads TGTGCCAGCAGCAGTAGCCGGACCGGGGAGCTGTTTTTT.

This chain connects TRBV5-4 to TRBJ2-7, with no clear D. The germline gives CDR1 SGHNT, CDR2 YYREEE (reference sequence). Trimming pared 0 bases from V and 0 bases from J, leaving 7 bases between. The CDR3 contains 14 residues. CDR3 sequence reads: CASSLGPISYEQYF. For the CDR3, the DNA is TGTGCCAGCAGCTTGGGGCCGATCTCCTACGAGCAGTACTTC.

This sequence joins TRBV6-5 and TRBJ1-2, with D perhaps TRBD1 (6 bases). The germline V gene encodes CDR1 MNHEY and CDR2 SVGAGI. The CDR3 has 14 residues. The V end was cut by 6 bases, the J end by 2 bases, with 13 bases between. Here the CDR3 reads CASSTGGGNYGYTF. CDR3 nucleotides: TGTGCCAGCAGCACCGGGGGCGGAAACTATGGCTACACCTTC.

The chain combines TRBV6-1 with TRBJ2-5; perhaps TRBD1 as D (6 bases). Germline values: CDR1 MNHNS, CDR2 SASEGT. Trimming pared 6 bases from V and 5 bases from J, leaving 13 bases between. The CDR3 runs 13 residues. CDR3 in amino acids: CASRPGARETQYF. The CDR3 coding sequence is TGTGCCAGCAGGCCAGGGGCGCGGGAGACCCAGTACTTC.